This T cell receptor (beta chain) is drawn from a study of blood T cell repertoires in COVID-19. Overall study: Material from acute and convalescent COVID-19 was sourced from the United States, Italy and Spain. Sources were T cells, B-cell-depleted T cells, or PBMCs; the material itself was cDNA or gDNA.

V shed 2 bases and J shed 2 bases, with 3 bases lying between them. The CDR3 length is 12 residues. Germline V gene sequence: CDR1 KGHSH, CDR2 LQKENI. Original processing methods: Counts of nucleated cells, estimated from reference gene primer amplification, were obtained. Only in-frame clones appear in the TCRdb table, and some are missing; sequencing was by immunoSEQ multiplex PCR. For V, J and clone size, that table is used; D and trimming come from the DNA. The sample gives about 300,000 clones, about 87% of which show up once; 1% to 1.5% is in the top ten. Specimen: peripheral blood. The receptor was derived from a man between 65 and 80 years old with acute or convalescent COVID-19. The genes are TRBV18 and TRBJ2-5, with D uncertain. CDR3 in amino acids: CASSPTQETQYF. CDR3 sequence (DNA): TGTGCCAGCTCACCAACTCAAGAGACCCAGTACTTC.